This record concerns one TCR beta chain sequence. Other DNA sequences in this sample translate to the same CDR3. Treatment here: oral pan-JAK inhibitor, 5-10 mg twice daily. This record belongs to a study of CD8+ T cells in alopecia areata. Whole-study context: A 6-month period off drug followed tofacitinib, which lasted 6 to 18 months.

There are 15 residues in the CDR3. Germline CDR1 is SGDLS and CDR2 is YYNGEE. Deletions cut 0 bases from V and 0 bases from J, with 4 bases between. Reverse transcribed after extraction, RNA yielded cDNA as the sequencing template. Only in-frame clones appear in the TCRdb table, and some are missing; sequencing was by immunoSEQ multiplex PCR. The table includes 150,000 to 200,000 clones, less than 75% detected once. The rearrangement joins TRBV9 to TRBJ2-6; D is ambiguous. The sequence was obtained from a human donor with alopecia areata. The input for sequencing was CD4+ T cells sorted from blood, taken at week 56, from a patient treated with tofacitinib. CDR3 amino acids: CASSVAGSGANVLTF. CDR3 nucleotide sequence: TGTGCCAGCAGCGTAGCGGGCTCTGGGGCCAACGTCCTGACTTTC.